A selection of T cell receptor beta chains follows, all from one sample in a study of T cells in Graves' hyperthyroidism and ophthalmopathy. TCRdb independently ran MiXCR on the multiplex PCR reads; one entry per CDR3 protein. The table has 300,000 to 450,000 distinct CDR3 sequences, more than 15% seen once. Sequenced: blood. These receptors were taken from a young woman with Graves' hyperthyroidism that later progressed to Graves' ophthalmopathy. The CDR3 runs from the conserved cysteine through the conserved F or W. A D gene is named only where the DNA matches it firmly. The size field is filled for only some rows; it gives once, few, many or a size class.

V,D,J,size,DNA,CDR3
TRBV6-2/TRBV6-3,-,TRBJ2-1,-,TGTGCCAGCAGTTATCCCCCCGAGGGAGTGGGGGATGAGCAGTTCTTC,CASSYPPEGVGDEQFF
TRBV28,-,TRBJ2-1,many,TGTGCCAGCAACCCCCGACTTGGCAATAGCATCAGCCCAAAAAGTTACAATGAGCAGTTCTTC,CASNPRLGNSISPKSYNEQFF
TRBV30,-,TRBJ1-2,many,TGTGCCTGGAGTCTCGGGGACGTCTATGGCTACACCTTC,CAWSLGDVYGYTF
TRBV11-2,-,TRBJ1-6,-,TGTGCCAGCAGCGGGGGGGAGTCACCCCTCCACTTT,CASSGGESPLHF
TRBV9,-,TRBJ2-3,few,TGTGCCAGCAGCGTAGGACAGGCGAGCACAGATACGCAGTATTTT,CASSVGQASTDTQYF
TRBV20-1,-,TRBJ1-2,few,TGCAGTGCTAGAGATCGCCCGGGCCATGGCTACACCTTC,CSARDRPGHGYTF
TRBV28,TRBD1,TRBJ2-7,many,TGTGCCAGCAGTTTAAGAGGGACAGGGTCCTACGAGCAGTACTTC,CASSLRGTGSYEQYF
TRBV5-1,-,TRBJ2-2,-,TGCGCCAGCAGCCCCGAGCGGCTGAACACCGGGGAGCTGTTTTTT,CASSPERLNTGELFF
TRBV20-1,TRBD1,TRBJ2-3,many,TGCAGTGCTAACTCCCCCGGGACAGGGGGAGATACGCAGTATTTT,CSANSPGTGGDTQYF
TRBV27,TRBD2,TRBJ2-7,many,TGTGCCAGCAGTTCGGGACTAGCGGGAGGTTACGAGCAGTACTTC,CASSSGLAGGYEQYF
TRBV3-1,TRBD1,TRBJ2-1,few,TGTGCCAGCAGCCAAGACCCCAGGGGGTACAATGAGCAGTTCTTC,CASSQDPRGYNEQFF
TRBV6-2/TRBV6-3,-,TRBJ2-7,many,TGTGCCAGCAGTGGTGCCGACAGTGCCATAGTCCATTACGAGCAGTACTTC,CASSGADSAIVHYEQYF
TRBV12-3/TRBV12-4,TRBD1,TRBJ1-5,many,TGTGCCAGCAGTTTGGGCAGGGGGCCGTTCGCGAATCAGCCCCAGCATTTT,CASSLGRGPFANQPQHF
TRBV28,TRBD1,TRBJ1-2,many,TGTGCCAGCAGTCAAAGACAGGGGGCTAGTTATGGCTACACCTTC,CASSQRQGASYGYTF
TRBV19,-,TRBJ2-7,-,TGTGCCAGTAGTATCGGAGCGGCCTACAAGCAGTACTTC,CASSIGAAYKQYF
TRBV28,TRBD2,TRBJ2-1,many,TGTGCCAGCACCTTGGGGGCGGGAGGGGCCTACAATGAGCAGTTCTTC,CASTLGAGGAYNEQFF
TRBV12-3/TRBV12-4,-,TRBJ1-1,many,TGTGCCAGCAGCCCCGGAACGAACACTGAAGCTTTCTTT,CASSPGTNTEAFF
TRBV19,TRBD1,TRBJ2-7,-,TGTGCCAGTAGTATAGTCCCCCAGGCAGGGGGCGACTCCTACGAGCAGTACTTC,CASSIVPQAGGDSYEQYF
TRBV7-2,-,TRBJ2-5,many,TGTGCCAGCAGCTTAAGGTCCAGGACTCAAGAGACCCAGTACTTC,CASSLRSRTQETQYF
TRBV25-1,-,TRBJ2-2,-,TGTGCCAGCAGTGAAAGACAGGAAACCGGGGAGCTGTTTTTT,CASSERQETGELFF
TRBV30,-,TRBJ2-7,many,TGTGCCTGGACAGGAGCTAAGAGCTACGAGCAGTACTTC,CAWTGAKSYEQYF
TRBV5-6,-,TRBJ2-2,-,TGTGCCAGCAGCTTGCAGCCCGGGGAGCTGTTTTTT,CASSLQPGELFF
TRBV20-1,-,TRBJ1-5,many,TGCAGCGCAAATTCGTGGAGCAATCAGCCCCAGCATTTT,CSANSWSNQPQHF
TRBV5-4,-,TRBJ2-2,few,TGTGCCAGCAGATCCTCAGGTGCAACCGGGGAGCTGTTTTTT,CASRSSGATGELFF
TRBV27,TRBD2,TRBJ2-7,many,TGTGCCAGCAGTTTATCGCGACTAGCGGGGAACTACGAGCAGTACTTC,CASSLSRLAGNYEQYF
TRBV28,-,TRBJ2-3,many,TGTGCCAGCAGTGAAACAGGGAATTTGCGCGATACGCAGTATTTT,CASSETGNLRDTQYF
TRBV7-9,TRBD1,TRBJ2-3,many,TGTGCCAGCAGCTCCGGGACAGGGGACACAGATACGCAGTATTTT,CASSSGTGDTDTQYF
TRBV19,-,TRBJ2-2,few,TGTGCCAGTAGTCCCCCTCATCGAGGGGAGCTGTTTTTT,CASSPPHRGELFF
TRBV15,-,TRBJ1-2,-,TGTGCCACCAGCAGAGATCGGCCTGTTAACTATGGCTACACCTTC,CATSRDRPVNYGYTF
TRBV11-2,TRBD2,TRBJ2-1,many,TGTGCCAGCAGAATTTCCGGGACTAGCGATTACAATGAGCAGTTCTTC,CASRISGTSDYNEQFF
TRBV6-1,TRBD1,TRBJ2-1,few,TGTGCCGCTAAGACCGGGACAGGGTTATCGCAGTTCTTC,CAAKTGTGLSQFF
TRBV3-1,-,TRBJ2-3,-,TGTGCCAGCTCTTATCGGACTCCTTTGGGCACAGATACGCAGTATTTT,CASSYRTPLGTDTQYF
TRBV20-1,TRBD2,TRBJ2-3,few,TGCAGTGCTAGAGCGGCTAGCGGACTCACAGATACGCAGTATTTT,CSARAASGLTDTQYF
TRBV30,-,TRBJ1-1,many,TGTGCCTGGAGTCGAGGGGTGAACACTGAAGCTTTCTTT,CAWSRGVNTEAFF
TRBV6-5,TRBD2,TRBJ2-3,few,TGTGCCAGCAGTTACGGGGCGAGTAGCGGGGGGCCGAGTACGCAGTATTTT,CASSYGASSGGPSTQYF
TRBV7-9,-,TRBJ2-5,few,TGTGCCAGCAGCTTAGCCCTTGGAGCCCCACAAGAGACCCAGTACTTC,CASSLALGAPQETQYF
TRBV9,-,TRBJ2-7,once,TGTGCCAGCAGCTTATGCTCCCTAAGCGAAGAGCAGTACTTC,CASSLCSLSEEQYF
TRBV14,-,TRBJ1-3,-,TGTGCCAGCAGCCAAGACCGATTCTGGCCTGGAAACACCATATATTTT,CASSQDRFWPGNTIYF
TRBV5-6,-,TRBJ2-1,-,TGTGCCAGCAGCTTTGGGGGATCAGATGAGCAGTTCTTC,CASSFGGSDEQFF
TRBV20-1,-,TRBJ1-2,few,TGCAGTGCCATAGATAAGGGGGGGGCGTGGGGCTACACCTTC,CSAIDKGGAWGYTF
TRBV7-2,-,TRBJ2-3,many,TGTGCCAGCAGCTTAGCGGGGTCCGGCGGCCCCACAGATACGCAGTATTTT,CASSLAGSGGPTDTQYF